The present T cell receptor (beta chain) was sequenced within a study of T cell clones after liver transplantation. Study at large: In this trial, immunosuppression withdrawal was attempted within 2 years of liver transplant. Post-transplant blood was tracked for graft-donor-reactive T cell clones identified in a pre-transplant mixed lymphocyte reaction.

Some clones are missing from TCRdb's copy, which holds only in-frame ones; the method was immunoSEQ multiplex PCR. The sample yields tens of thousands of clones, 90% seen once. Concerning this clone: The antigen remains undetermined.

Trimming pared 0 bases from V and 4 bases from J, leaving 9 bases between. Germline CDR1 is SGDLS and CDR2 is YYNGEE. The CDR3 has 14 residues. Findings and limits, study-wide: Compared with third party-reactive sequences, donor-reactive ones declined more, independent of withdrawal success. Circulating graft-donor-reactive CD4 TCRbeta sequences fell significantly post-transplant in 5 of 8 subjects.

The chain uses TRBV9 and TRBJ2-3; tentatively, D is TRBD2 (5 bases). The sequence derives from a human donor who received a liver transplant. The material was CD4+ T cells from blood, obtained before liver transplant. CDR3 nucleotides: TGTGCCAGCAGCGTAGAGGGCGGGCCAGATACGCAGTATTTT. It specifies CASSVEGGPDTQYF. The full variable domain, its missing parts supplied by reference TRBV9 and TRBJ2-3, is DSGVTQTPKHLITATGQRVTLRCSPRSGDLSVYWYQQSLDQGLQFLIQYYNGEERAKGNILERFSAQQFPDLHSELNLSSLELGDSALYFCASSVEGGPDTQYFGPGTRLTVL.